This is a list of T cell receptor beta chains from one sample in a study of CD8+ T cells in alopecia areata. Assay: immunoSEQ multiplex PCR; the TCRdb copy retains only in-frame clones and omits some. The sample carries around 150,000 clones, about three fifths recorded once. The sample consisted of CD8+ T cells sorted from blood. These receptors came from a human donor in good health. The CDR3 runs from the conserved cysteine through the conserved F or W. Each record gives: D gene, J gene, V gene, clone size, CDR3 protein, CDR3 DNA. The D gene is left open where the match is weak. The size field is filled for only some rows; it gives once, few, many or a size class.

>NA|TRBJ2-3|TRBV19|NA
CASSIASPDTQYF
TGTGCCAGTAGTATTGCGAGCCCAGATACGCAGTATTTT
>NA|TRBJ2-1|TRBV4-1|NA
CASSQEGTYNEQFF
TGCGCCAGCAGCCAAGAGGGGACCTACAATGAGCAGTTCTTC
>NA|TRBJ2-7|TRBV5-1|few
CASSSEWQVAYEQYF
TGCGCCAGCAGCTCGGAATGGCAGGTTGCATACGAGCAGTACTTC
>NA|TRBJ1-2|TRBV29-1|NA
CSVDLGRGTRYGYTF
TGCAGCGTTGATCTGGGGCGAGGCACCCGCTATGGCTACACCTTC
>NA|TRBJ1-1|TRBV11-2|many
CASSLAGQGAAFF
TGTGCCAGCAGCTTAGCCGGGCAGGGTGCCGCTTTCTTT
>TRBD2|TRBJ2-2|TRBV9|NA
CASSVDLSGSYTGELFF
TGTGCCAGCAGCGTAGATCTGAGCGGGAGTTACACCGGGGAGCTGTTTTTT
>TRBD1|TRBJ1-2|TRBV30|NA
CAWSVQGSYGYTF
TGTGCCTGGAGTGTACAGGGGAGCTATGGCTACACCTTC
>NA|TRBJ1-1|TRBV29-1|NA
CSVVSHEAFF
TGCAGCGTTGTCAGCCATGAAGCTTTCTTT
>NA|TRBJ1-4|TRBV27|NA
CASSPLGGAGEKLFF
TGTGCCAGCAGTCCCCTTGGGGGGGCGGGCGAAAAACTGTTTTTT
>TRBD1|TRBJ2-5|TRBV7-3|many
CASSLSARDRELRETQYF
TGTGCCAGCAGCTTATCGGCCCGGGACAGGGAATTGCGGGAGACCCAGTACTTC
>TRBD2|TRBJ2-1|TRBV11-2|NA
CASSFRTSGLEYNEQFF
TGTGCCAGCAGCTTTAGGACTAGCGGTCTAGAGTACAATGAGCAGTTCTTC
>NA|TRBJ2-2|TRBV7-9|NA
CASSLADGNTGELFF
TGTGCCAGCAGCTTGGCAGACGGGAACACCGGGGAGCTGTTTTTT
>NA|TRBJ2-3|TRBV11-2|NA
CASSSGAQDTQYF
TGTGCCAGCAGCTCAGGGGCCCAGGATACGCAGTATTTT
>NA|TRBJ2-1|TRBV2|NA
CASSDFNNEQFF
TGTGCCAGCAGTGATTTTAACAATGAGCAGTTCTTC
>TRBD1|TRBJ2-3|TRBV6-6|few
CASSYLGGRDTQYF
TGTGCCAGCAGTTACTTAGGGGGCAGAGATACGCAGTATTTT